This TCR beta chain was captured in a study of CD8 T cells in ankylosing spondylitis. With regard to this clonotype: Its antigen is still unknown.

Study results and caveats: Apparently characteristic of ankylosing spondylitis blood was a TCR beta motif (eight highly homologous variants). Past studies reported some motif variants in reactive arthritis synovial fluid and blood.

As the method for making TCR beta libraries, quantitative 5'-RACE with molecular barcodes was used. Via MiXCR, TCRdb re-called the 5' RACE reads, giving one row per CDR3 protein. The table includes some 240,000 distinct CDR3 sequences, under 30% detected once. Sequencing was done on a sample of blood, either unsorted or a sorted T cell fraction (not recorded which). This TCR was sampled from a male donor with ankylosing spondylitis or in good health (not recorded which).

As DNA, the CDR3 is TGTGCCAGCAGTCCGGGACGGAACAATGAGCAGTTCTTC. Protein product: CASSPGRNNEQFF. This chain connects TRBV12-3 or TRBV12-4 to TRBJ2-1, with D perhaps TRBD1 or TRBD2 (5 bases each). Trimming removed 5 bases from V and 5 bases from J, with 10 bases in between. The CDR3 length is 13 residues.